The 8 T cell receptor beta chains below were found in one sample sequenced in a study of cytomegalovirus exposure and HLA in healthy donors. PCR used 60 Vbeta primers and 13 Jbeta primers. The assay was immunoSEQ multiplex PCR, and TCRdb's table has in-frame clones only and misses some. There are about 190,000 clones in the sample; around three quarters occur only once, and less than 2% lies in the top ten. Input material: PBMCs. These receptors originate from a woman between 18 and 29 years old in good health and CMV-seronegative.

This chain connects TRBV27 to TRBJ1-2; possibly TRBD1 for D (5 bases). This CDR3 region has 14 residues. Trimming cost V 6 bases and J 4 bases, with 15 bases left between them. CDR1 and CDR2 (germline): MNHEY, SMNVEV (reference sequence). The CDR3 here is CASSRTGNPYGYTF. In DNA, the CDR3 is TGTGCCAGCAGCCGAACAGGCAATCCCTATGGCTACACCTTC.

This clone has only one observation. The chain uses TRBV4-1 and TRBJ2-7, with 7 positions matching TRBD2. V trimming: 1 base; J trimming: 3 bases; junction bases outside the gene matches: 6. CDR1 and CDR2 (germline): MGHRA, YSYEKL. There are 15 residues in the CDR3. The CDR3 DNA reads as TGCGCCAGCAGCCAAGGAGGGAGGGATGGCTACGAGCAGTACTTC. Protein product: CASSQGGRDGYEQYF.

The chain uses TRBV10-1 and TRBJ1-3; unclear D gene. V lost 3 bases and J lost 0, with 6 bases in between. CDR1 is WNHNN and CDR2 is SYGVQD in the germline V gene (reference sequence). The CDR3 contains 14 residues. The CDR3 reads CASSEAVSGNTIYF. The CDR3 DNA reads TGCGCCAGCAGTGAAGCGGTCTCTGGAAACACCATATATTTT.

The V gene is TRBV5-1, the J gene TRBJ1-2; 9 bases line up with TRBD1. Germline CDR1 reads SGHRS; CDR2 reads YFSETQ. The CDR3 is 14 residues long. The V gene end was trimmed by 5 bases and the J gene end by 6 bases; junction bases not matched to a gene: 8. This chain's CDR3 is CASRAGQGKDGYTF. As DNA, the CDR3 is TGCGCCAGCAGAGCTGGACAGGGGAAAGATGGCTACACCTTC.

This clone has more than one count but fewer than ten. The rearrangement joins TRBV11-2 to TRBJ2-5; perhaps TRBD1 as D (6 bases). The germline V gene has CDR1 SGHAT and CDR2 FQNNGV. This CDR3 contains 17 residues. The V end was cut by 5 bases, the J end by 1 base, with 20 bases between. In nucleotides, the CDR3 is TGTGCCAGCAGCCCAGGGGTGGGGTCCTGGTTCCAAGAGACCCAGTACTTC. Protein: CASSPGVGSWFQETQYF.

The J gene is TRBJ2-1, the V gene TRBV28, with 9 bases that match TRBD2. The CDR3 is made up of 13 amino acids. Germline values: CDR1 MDHEN, CDR2 SYDVKM. Unmatched junction bases numbered 2, after V lost 6 bases and J lost 5 bases. CDR3 region: CASRLAGHNEQFF. The CDR3 nucleotides read TGTGCCAGCAGACTAGCGGGTCACAATGAGCAGTTCTTC.

Turning to this clone: Sequence at one end of the junction differs from germline and may be a read error. The chain is built from TRBV19 and TRBJ2-7; 8 bases align to TRBD1. The CDR3 is 15 amino acids. Per germline, CDR1 LNHDA and CDR2 SQIVND (reference sequence). The CDR3 region has the DNA TGTGCCAATAGTATAGGCCCAGGGGGCCGCTACGAGCAGTACTTC. It yields the protein CANSIGPGGRYEQYF.

The chain has TRBV10-2 and TRBJ1-1; perhaps TRBD1 as D (5 bases). This CDR3 is built from 13 residues. Trimming took off 2 bases at V and 4 bases at J, with 8 bases between the two ends. CDR1 is WSHSY, CDR2 SAAADI, per germline. The CDR3 nucleotides read TGCGCCAGCAGTGAGATGGGGGGCACTGAAGCTTTCTTT. Its protein is CASSEMGGTEAFF.